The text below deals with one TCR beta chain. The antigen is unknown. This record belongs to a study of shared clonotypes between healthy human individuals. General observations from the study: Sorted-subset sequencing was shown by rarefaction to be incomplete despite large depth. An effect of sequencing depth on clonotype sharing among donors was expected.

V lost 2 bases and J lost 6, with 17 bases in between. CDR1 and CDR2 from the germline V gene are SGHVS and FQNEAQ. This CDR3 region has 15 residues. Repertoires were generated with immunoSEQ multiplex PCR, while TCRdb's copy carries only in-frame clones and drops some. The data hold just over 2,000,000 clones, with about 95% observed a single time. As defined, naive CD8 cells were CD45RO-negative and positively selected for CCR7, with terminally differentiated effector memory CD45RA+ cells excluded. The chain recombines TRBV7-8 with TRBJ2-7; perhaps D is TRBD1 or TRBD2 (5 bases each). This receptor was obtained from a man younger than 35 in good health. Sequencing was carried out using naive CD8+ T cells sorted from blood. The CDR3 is CASSLSPGGWGEQYF. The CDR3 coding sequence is TGTGCCAGCAGCTTATCCCCTGGGGGTTGGGGCGAGCAGTACTTC. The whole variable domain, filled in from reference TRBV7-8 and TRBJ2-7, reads GAGVSQSPRYKVAKRGQDVALRCDPISGHVSLFWYQQALGQGPEFLTYFQNEAQLDKSGLPSDRFFAERPEGSVSTLKIQRTQQEDSAVYLCASSLSPGGWGEQYFGPGTRLTVT.